Included here is one T cell receptor (beta chain) sequence, with context. Its antigen is not yet known. No much larger clone is present one base from it, and per-base qualities are unavailable. There are 15 amino acids in the CDR3, from cysteine to phenylalanine inclusive. The kept DNA is CDR3 alone, 45 bases in frame from the first base. At the junction V is shortened by 0 bases and J by 2 bases, with 12 bases in between. Per the germline V gene (reference sequence), SGHNT is the CDR1 and YYREEE is the CDR2. The sample originates from a study of blood T cell repertoires in COVID-19 (dated by TCRdb to 2020 to 2021). Broadly, across the study: The collaborator samples originated in the United States, Italy and Spain and spanned the acute and convalescent phases of COVID-19. The prospective study material was composed of cDNA or gDNA derived from T cells, B-cell-depleted T cells, or PBMCs. Deeply sampled blood TCRbeta repertoires from subjects exposed to, actively infected with, or recovered from COVID-19 were included in the dataset. A freely available public database, intended as a resource for researchers studying the immune response to SARS-CoV-2, is where the repertoires were released. The samples were drawn from two sources: the first 160 participants of the ongoing ImmuneRACE study, and 1,254 subjects contributed by 6 global collaborators. A de-identified subject ID, COVID-19 status, age in years and sex were almost always included in the sample metadata. HLA class I and class II types, where available, came from metadata supplied by the sample provider rather than from assay-based typing.

TCRbeta CDR3 regions were amplified from genomic DNA by means of the immunoSEQ Assay, a bias-controlled multiplex PCR. The original methods were these. The number of nucleated cells in each sample was estimated by amplification of reference gene primers within the assay. To quantify the absolute abundance of each unique TCRbeta CDR3 rearrangement, sequence reads were collapsed and filtered. For each sample, productive Simpson clonality was calculated as the square root of Simpson's diversity index across productive rearrangements. As stored in TCRdb, this immuneACCESS dataset retains in-frame rearrangements with V and J assigned. A fraction of the clones does not appear; measured against another copy, unresolved V genes explain less than half of the discrepancy, and the remainder lacks a known reason. From that table come the V and J calls and clone size; the DNA was used to work out D and trimming. Here the sample has fewer than 250,000 clones; approximately 80% occur a single time. 9.5% to 15% of the sample comes from the top ten.

Findings and caveats that apply to the study as a whole: The quantity of clinical and demographic metadata differed by source and by participant and was supplied without curation.

The collaborating institutions used their own protocols to collect whole blood in K2EDTA tubes. For TCRbeta analysis, collaborator samples were shipped as frozen whole blood, as isolated PBMCs, or as DNA extracted from either sample type. Recombination connected TRBV5-4 to TRBJ2-7; TRBD2 is a possible D gene, resting on 5 matching bases. This sequence was found in a woman aged 50 to 65 with acute or convalescent COVID-19. The sequenced material came from peripheral blood. The DNA sequence reads TGTGCCAGCAGCTTGGCTGAGGGTAACCCCTACGAGCAGTACTTC. Translated, this is CASSLAEGNPYEQYF.